The clone carrying this T cell receptor (beta chain) was seen a handful of times. Its antigen is unknown. One entry per CDR3 protein, called by TCRdb with MiXCR from the reads. This table has more than 250,000 distinct CDR3 sequences, around 25% appearing once. This record comes from a study of T cell repertoires in cytomegalovirus infection. Overall study: Recently identified HLA-C-restricted CMV epitopes and well-studied HLA-B-restricted CMV epitopes were used by the study. Study conclusions and caveats: Cumulative frequency of public TCR beta families picked out carriers of CMV plus the relevant HLA. Clonotype analysis showed dominance of the ex vivo response by HLA-C-restricted CMV-specific TCR beta clonotypes.

From germline, CDR1 is KGHDR and CDR2 SFDVKD. The length of the CDR3 is 16 residues. Trimming took 7 bases from V and 0 from J; bases not matched to a gene: 1. Sequences were derived from cultured PBMCs, sampled from culture after CMV antigen stimulation. The chain recombines TRBV24-1 with TRBJ2-2, with 13 positions matching TRBD2. This receptor was taken from a human donor in good health (CMV status not recorded). Some clones in this sample may be carry-over from other donors' samples. The CDR3 bases are TGTGCCACCAGAGGACTAGCGGGGGCGAACACCGGGGAGCTGTTTTTT. Translation gives CATRGLAGANTGELFF.